The 14 T cell receptor beta chains in this list originate from one sample, sequenced in a study of response to subunit inactivated influenza vaccine. TCRdb re-called the RT-PCR reads with MiXCR, one entry per CDR3 protein. The table has around 320,000 distinct CDR3 sequences, about 20% seen once. Material: PBMCs from blood, obtained about 20 months after vaccination. These receptors all come from a man aged 50 to 75 who received an inactivated influenza vaccine.

In this sample, this clonotype turned up a few times. The gene calls are TRBV23-1 and TRBJ2-7; TRBD1 might be the D (6 bases). TRBV23-1 is an ORF for which the function is uncertain. There are 15 residues in the CDR3. The V and J ends lost 4 bases and 5 bases respectively, with 18 bases between them. DNA for the CDR3: TGCGCCAGCAGTCTAGAAGGACAGAACCGAAACGAGCAGTACTTC. As protein: CASSLEGQNRNEQYF.

Only a few counts were recorded for this clonotype. This chain uses TRBV10-3 with TRBJ2-5; 7 positions agree with TRBD1. Per the germline V gene, CDR1 is ENHRY and CDR2 is SYGVKD. The CDR3 is 13 residues long. Losses at the gene ends were 4 bases for V and 5 bases for J; bases not matched to a gene: 4. For the CDR3, the DNA is TGTGCCATCAGTGTTCAGGGGGTTGAGACCCAGTACTTC. This encodes CAISVQGVETQYF.

The chain recombines TRBV7-6 with TRBJ2-5; D remains unclear. Germline V lookup: CDR1 SGHVS, CDR2 FNYEAQ. V was shortened by 2 bases and J by 5 bases, with 9 bases between the two germline ends. This CDR3 spans 13 amino acids. The CDR3 is CASSLSGLETQYF. The DNA of the CDR3 is TGTGCCAGCAGCTTATCGGGTTTGGAGACCCAGTACTTC.

This clonotype was counted at least ten times. The J gene is TRBJ1-4, the V gene TRBV6-5; D perhaps matches TRBD1 (5 bases). CDR1 and CDR2 (germline): MNHEY, SVGAGI. V lost 1 base, J lost 4 bases, and 13 bases lay in between. There are 16 residues in the CDR3. CDR3 loop: CASSYWSGRGNEKLFF. The CDR3 bases are TGTGCCAGCAGTTACTGGTCGGGACGCGGTAATGAAAAACTGTTTTTT.

The gene calls are TRBV13 and TRBJ2-1; 9 nucleotides align to TRBD2. Trimming removed 5 bases from V and 4 bases from J; junction bases left unmatched: 3. Per the germline V gene, CDR1 is PRHDT and CDR2 is FYEKMQ (reference sequence). CDR3 length: 14 residues. The CDR3 region has the DNA TGTGCCAGCAGCCCTAGCGGGGTGTACAATGAGCAGTTCTTC. This codes for CASSPSGVYNEQFF.

This clonotype showed up just a few times. The chain is built from TRBV20-1 and TRBJ1-6; D possibly corresponds to TRBD1 (6 bases). Germline lookup yields CDR1 DFQATT and CDR2 SNEGSKA (reference sequence). Between the trimmed V and J ends, which lost 3 bases and 0 bases, there was a span of 9 bases. CDR3 length equals 15 residues. DNA for the CDR3: TGCAGTGCTAGCCAGGGGAGCTCCTATAATTCACCCCTCCACTTT. It codes for CSASQGSSYNSPLHF.

The CDR3: CASNPGVWREADTQYF. The CDR3 nucleotides read TGTGCCAGCAATCCTGGGGTGTGGCGGGAGGCAGATACGCAGTATTTT. This chain joins TRBV3-1 and TRBJ2-3; 8 positions agree with TRBD2. The germline V gene encodes CDR1 LGHDT and CDR2 YNNKEL (reference sequence). V lost 7 bases, J lost 4 bases, and 13 bases stayed unmatched. This CDR3 contains 16 residues.

The chain has TRBV7-9 and TRBJ2-7, with no clear D. The CDR3 sequence is 13 residues long. Trimming removed 4 bases at V and 0 bases at J, with 7 bases between. Germline values: CDR1 SEHNR, CDR2 FQNEAQ (reference sequence). DNA for the CDR3: TGTGCCAGCAGCTATGCACGCTCCTACGAGCAGTACTTC. Its translation: CASSYARSYEQYF. Full variable domain (missing parts from reference TRBV7-9 and TRBJ2-7): DTGVSQNPRHKITKRGQNVTFRCDPISEHNRLYWYRQTLGQGPEFLTYFQNEAQLEKSRLLSDRFSAERPKGSFSTLEIQRTEQGDSAMYLCASSYARSYEQYFGPGTRLTVT.

The J gene is TRBJ2-5, the V gene TRBV28; 8 bases match TRBD2. V trimming: 4 bases; J trimming: 1 base; junction bases outside the gene matches: 5. Germline V lookup: CDR1 MDHEN, CDR2 SYDVKM. The CDR3 runs to 15 residues. The CDR3 sequence: CASSWTSSAQETQYF. The CDR3 DNA reads as TGTGCCAGCAGTTGGACTAGCAGCGCCCAAGAGACCCAGTACTTC.

This clonotype has just a few counts. V usage is TRBV19 and J usage is TRBJ2-2; 7 nucleotides line up with TRBD1. The CDR3 is 17 residues long. Germline trimming cut 7 bases from V and 1 base from J; bases unmatched to any gene: 12. CDR1 LNHDA and CDR2 SQIVND come from the germline V gene (reference sequence). CDR3 region: CASNRQGSLLNTGELFF. As DNA, the CDR3 is TGTGCCAGTAACCGACAGGGATCCCTCCTGAACACCGGGGAGCTGTTTTTT.

The chain employs TRBV29-1 and TRBJ2-3; TRBD2 agrees at 7 bases. The germline gives CDR1 SQVTM, CDR2 ANQGSEA. After removal of 3 bases from V and 4 bases from J, the junction contained 4 bases not matched to a gene. The CDR3 runs 13 residues. The CDR3: CSVEGGVADTQYF. The CDR3, as DNA: TGCAGCGTTGAGGGGGGGGTCGCAGATACGCAGTATTTT.

In this sample, this clonotype turned up a few times. V usage is TRBV20-1 and J usage is TRBJ1-2, with 7 bases fitting TRBD1. From germline, CDR1 is DFQATT and CDR2 SNEGSKA (reference sequence). V trimming: 0 bases; J trimming: 5 bases; junction bases outside the gene matches: 6. The CDR3 loop spans 14 amino acids. As DNA, the CDR3 is TGCAGTGCTAGAGATTTCCAGGGGGAATATGGCTACACCTTC. It translates to CSARDFQGEYGYTF.

The chain is built from TRBV27 and TRBJ2-4; perhaps TRBD2 as D (6 bases). Germline lookup yields CDR1 MNHEY and CDR2 SMNVEV (reference sequence). The CDR3 sequence is 14 residues long. V was shortened by 0 bases and J by 7 bases, with 10 bases between the two germline ends. CDR3 sequence reads: CASSLSVSGNIQYF. The CDR3, as DNA: TGTGCCAGCAGTTTATCTGTGAGCGGGAACATTCAGTACTTC.

The rearrangement joins TRBV12-3 or TRBV12-4 to TRBJ1-3; a possible D gene is TRBD1 (5 bases). Trimming took off 6 bases at V and 3 bases at J, with 12 bases between the two ends. CDR3 size: 14 residues. CDR3 residues: CASSTGQIGNTIYF. CDR3 in DNA: TGTGCCAGCAGCACAGGACAAATTGGAAACACCATATATTTT.